A single T cell receptor (beta chain) is shown here with its context. Germline lookup yields CDR1 LNHNV and CDR2 YYDKDF (reference sequence). After removal of 0 bases from V and 4 bases from J, the junction contained 4 bases not matched to a gene. The CDR3 spans 15 residues. The data are from a study of CD8 T cells in Susac syndrome. When the RNA was reverse transcribed, random hexamers were used with an input of roughly 0.45 to 1 ug. TCRdb re-called the immunoSEQ multiplex PCR reads through MiXCR, storing one row per CDR3 protein. This repertoire shows 110,000 or so distinct CDR3 sequences, about 92% found once; its top ten account for about 0.087%.

The TCR originated in a human donor with multiple sclerosis. The rearrangement uses TRBV15 and TRBJ2-3; TRBD1 aligns across 7 bases. Sequenced sample: CD4+ T cells from PBMCs. The CDR3 sequence: CATSRDDRVADTQYF. CDR3 nucleotide sequence: TGTGCCACCAGCAGAGACGACAGGGTGGCAGATACGCAGTATTTT.